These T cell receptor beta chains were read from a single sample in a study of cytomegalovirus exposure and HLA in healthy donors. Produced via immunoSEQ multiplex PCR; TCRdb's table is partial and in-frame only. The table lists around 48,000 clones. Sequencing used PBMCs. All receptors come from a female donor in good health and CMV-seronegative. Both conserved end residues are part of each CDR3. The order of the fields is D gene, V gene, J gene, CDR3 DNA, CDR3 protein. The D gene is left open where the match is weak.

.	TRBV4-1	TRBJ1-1	TGCGCCAGCAGCCAAGTATCAGGGGAAGTCCCTGAAGCTTTCTTT	CASSQVSGEVPEAFF
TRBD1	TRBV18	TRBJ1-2	TGTGCCAGCTCACCTGGACAGGGGGACTATGGCTACACCTTC	CASSPGQGDYGYTF
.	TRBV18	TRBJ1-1	TGTGCCAGCTCTCTTCAGGGCTCTGAAGCTTTCTTT	CASSLQGSEAFF
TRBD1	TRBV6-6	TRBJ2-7	TGTGCCAGCAGTACAGGACAGGGGACCTACGAGCAGTACTTC	CASSTGQGTYEQYF
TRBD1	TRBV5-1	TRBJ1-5	TGCGCCAGCAGCGACGGGACAGGTAATCAGCCCCAGCATTTT	CASSDGTGNQPQHF
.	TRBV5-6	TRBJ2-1	TGTGCCAGCAGCTCCGGGTCTAGAGATGAGCAGTTCTTC	CASSSGSRDEQFF
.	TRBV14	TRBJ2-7	TGTGCCAGCAGCCAAAATGCGGGCCCGCCCTACGAGCAGTACTTC	CASSQNAGPPYEQYF
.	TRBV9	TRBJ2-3	TGTGCCAGCAGCGAGACTAGGTCGTCAGATACGCAGTATTTT	CASSETRSSDTQYF
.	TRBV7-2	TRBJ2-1	TGTGCCAGCAGCTTAGGGGGCCGAGTCTACAATGAGCAGTTCTTC	CASSLGGRVYNEQFF
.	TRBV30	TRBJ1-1	TGTGCCTGGAGGGGAGGTAAGGAAGCTTTCTTT	CAWRGGKEAFF
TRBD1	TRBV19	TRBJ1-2	TGTGCCAGTAGTAGGCCCACAGGGGGCGGCTATGGCTACACCTTC	CASSRPTGGGYGYTF
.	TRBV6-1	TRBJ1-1	TGTGCCAGCAGTGAAGCAACATACCAGAACACTGAAGCTTTCTTT	CASSEATYQNTEAFF
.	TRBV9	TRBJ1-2	TGTGCCAGCAGCGTAGCTGAATCCAGTTTCTATGGCTACACCTTC	CASSVAESSFYGYTF
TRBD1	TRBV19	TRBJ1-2	TGTGCCAGTAGTATCGCGAGGTCTGACAGGGCGTACTATGGCTACACCTTC	CASSIARSDRAYYGYTF
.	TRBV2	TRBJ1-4	TGTGCCAGCGCGACACAGGGAGCGTCTTTTGAAAAACTGTTTTTT	CASATQGASFEKLFF
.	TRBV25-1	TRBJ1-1	TGTGCCAGCAGAGGGGGGGTCACTGAAGCTTTCTTT	CASRGGVTEAFF
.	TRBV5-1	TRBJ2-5	TGCGCCAGCAGCCCGGGGACTCAGTACCAAGAGACCCAGTACTTC	CASSPGTQYQETQYF
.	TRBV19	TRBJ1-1	TGTGCCAGTAGTGACCTTCTCGGGGGGAACACTGAAGCTTTCTTT	CASSDLLGGNTEAFF
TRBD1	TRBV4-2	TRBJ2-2	TGTGCCAGCAGCCGTGAATGGGACAGGGGGCTCACCGGGGAGCTGTTTTTT	CASSREWDRGLTGELFF
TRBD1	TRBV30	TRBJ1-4	TGTGCCTGGAGTCCCCACGGACAGGGGGGTGAAAAACTGTTTTTT	CAWSPHGQGGEKLFF
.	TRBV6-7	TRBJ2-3	TGTGCCAGCAGTGCGGGCACAGATACGCAGTATTTT	CASSAGTDTQYF
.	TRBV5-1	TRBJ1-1	TGCGCCAGCAAGGGAGAACTGAACACTGAAGCTTTCTTT	CASKGELNTEAFF
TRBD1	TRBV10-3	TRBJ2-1	TGTGCCATCAGTGAGTCTTGGCTAGGGGGCCCCAATGAGCAGTTCTTC	CAISESWLGGPNEQFF
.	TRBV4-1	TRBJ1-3	TGCGCCAGCAGCCAAGGACAGGGAAACACCATATATTTT	CASSQGQGNTIYF
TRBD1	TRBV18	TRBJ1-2	TGTGCCAGCTCACCCAGCCGGGACAGGGGTCATGGCTACACCTTC	CASSPSRDRGHGYTF
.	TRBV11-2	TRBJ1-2	TGTGCCAGCAGCTTAGATCCCGGGGTTGGAGGCTACACCTTC	CASSLDPGVGGYTF
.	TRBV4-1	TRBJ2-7	TGCGCCAGCAGCCAAGGGAGGGTCTACGAGCAGTACTTC	CASSQGRVYEQYF
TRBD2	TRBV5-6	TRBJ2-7	TGTGCCAGCAGCCGGGAGGGCGGCAGCACACTAGCGGGGCTAGGTAGGCAGTACTTC	CASSREGGSTLAGLGRQYF
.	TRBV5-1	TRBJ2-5	TGCGCCAGCAGCCCCTACGGTACGGCCGGGGAGACCCAGTACTTC	CASSPYGTAGETQYF
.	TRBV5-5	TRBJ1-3	TGTGCCAGCAGCTTGAGGGGGAGAATCGCTGGAAACACCATATATTTT	CASSLRGRIAGNTIYF
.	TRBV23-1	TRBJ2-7	TGCGCCAGCAGCCCACCCCCCCCGGACAGCAGAACCTACGAGCAGTACTTC	CASSPPPPDSRTYEQYF
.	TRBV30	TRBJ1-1	TGTGCCTGGAGTGTCCAGGGTGACACTGAAGCTTTCTTT	CAWSVQGDTEAFF
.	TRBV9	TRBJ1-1	TGTGCCAGCAGCTCCAGCACGGGGGGGACTGAAGCTTTCTTT	CASSSSTGGTEAFF
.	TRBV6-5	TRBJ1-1	TGTGCCAGTAAACGGGGGTGGCAGAACACTGAAGCTTTCTTT	CASKRGWQNTEAFF
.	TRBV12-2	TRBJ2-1	TGTGCAAGTCGCTTCTACAGGGTGCCGGCCAATGAGCAGTTCTTC	CASRFYRVPANEQFF
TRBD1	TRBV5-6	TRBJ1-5	TGTGCCAGCAGCTCCGGGACAGGGGCGGCTCAGCCCCAGCATTTT	CASSSGTGAAQPQHF
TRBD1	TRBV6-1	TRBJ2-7	TGTGCCAGCAGTGAGCCAGGACAGGGGGCGGGCGAGCAGTACTTC	CASSEPGQGAGEQYF
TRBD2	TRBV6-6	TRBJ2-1	TGTGCCAGCAGTTACTCGAGAACTAGCGGGAGGAATGAGCAGTTCTTC	CASSYSRTSGRNEQFF
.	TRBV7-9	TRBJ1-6	TGTGCCAGCAGCCGCGGACAGTTTAATTCACCCCTCCACTTT	CASSRGQFNSPLHF
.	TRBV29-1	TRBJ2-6	TGCAGCGTTGAAAGCACTGGGGCCAACGTCCTGACTTTC	CSVESTGANVLTF
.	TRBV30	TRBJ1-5	TGTGCCTGGAGTGCGAGGGGGATGGGGAATCAGCCCCAGCATTTT	CAWSARGMGNQPQHF
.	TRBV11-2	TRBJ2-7	TGTGCCAGCAGCCCGAGGAACGAGCAGTACTTC	CASSPRNEQYF
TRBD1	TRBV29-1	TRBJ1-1	TGCAGCGTTGGCAACAGGGGGCGGGGGAACACTGAAGCTTTCTTT	CSVGNRGRGNTEAFF
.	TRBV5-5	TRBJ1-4	TGTGCCAGCAGCTTTCTGTTGGGCAGGGATGAAAAACTGTTTTTT	CASSFLLGRDEKLFF
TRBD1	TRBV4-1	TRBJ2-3	TGCGCCAGCAGCCAGGCGACAGGGGTATGGGAGACAGATACGCAGTATTTT	CASSQATGVWETDTQYF
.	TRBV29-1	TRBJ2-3	TGCAGCGTTAAGGGCGGGACCGGCACAGATACGCAGTATTTT	CSVKGGTGTDTQYF
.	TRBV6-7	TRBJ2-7	TGTGCCAGTCTCCCCCTTGGAGGTAAGGGCGAGCAGTACTTC	CASLPLGGKGEQYF
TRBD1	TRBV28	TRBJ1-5	TGTGCCAGCAGCCCAGGGGGGCGCAATCAGCCCCAGCATTTT	CASSPGGRNQPQHF
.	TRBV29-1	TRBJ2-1	TGCAGCGTTGGATGGTCGGACAACAATGAGCAGTTCTTC	CSVGWSDNNEQFF
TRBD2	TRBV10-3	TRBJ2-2	TGTGCCATCAGTGAGTCGGGGGTAGCGGGAGGGGACGGGGAGCTGTTTTTT	CAISESGVAGGDGELFF
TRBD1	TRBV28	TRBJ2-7	TGTGCCAGCAGTCCGGTTTGGGGACAGCGCTCCTACGAGCAGTACTTC	CASSPVWGQRSYEQYF
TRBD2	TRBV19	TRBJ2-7	TGTGCCAGTAGTACGGTCTCAAGCGGGGCCTACGAGCAGTACTTC	CASSTVSSGAYEQYF
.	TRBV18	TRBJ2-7	TGTGCCAGCTCACCAACCGGTATCTACGAGCAGTACTTC	CASSPTGIYEQYF
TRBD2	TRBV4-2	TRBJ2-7	TGTGCCAGCAGCCAAGGGCTAGCGGGGTACGAGCAGTACTTC	CASSQGLAGYEQYF
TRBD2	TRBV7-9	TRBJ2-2	TGTGCCAGCAGCCCGGGGGGGGCAAACACCGGGGAGCTGTTTTTT	CASSPGGANTGELFF